This TCR beta chain was recovered during a study of chemoradiotherapy in HPV16-positive cancers. Study overall: Functional T-cell assays on two HPV16-positive patients' cells defined candidate HPV-specific clones and common TCR motifs.

Broader study findings: Non-HPV-specific T cells did not expand in tumors during treatment, whereas candidate HPV-specific clones and E7-related motifs did. Functional assays defining HPV-specific T cells used only a couple of HPV16-positive patients.

Trimming stripped 5 bases from V and 2 bases from J, with 14 bases between. Per the germline V gene, CDR1 is MNHEY and CDR2 is SMNVEV (reference sequence). CDR3 size: 15 residues. Regarding this clone: Its antigen is still unknown.

The table came from immunoSEQ multiplex PCR; TCRdb's copy has only in-frame clones and leaves some out. The table includes 30,000 or so clones, around 88% detected once. The material was blood, obtained from a patient who underwent chemoradiotherapy. The origin of this receptor is a human donor with HPV-associated anogenital cancer. The chain has TRBV27 and TRBJ2-3; no clear D gene. The CDR3 region is CASSVMGGDTDTQYF. The CDR3 DNA reads TGTGCCAGCAGTGTGATGGGTGGGGACACAGATACGCAGTATTTT.